This T cell receptor (beta chain) was captured by sequencing in a study of blood T cell repertoires in COVID-19. Study summary: Specimens from acute and convalescent COVID-19 originated in the United States, Italy and Spain.

In germline, CDR1 is SNHLY, CDR2 FYNNEI. After removal of 2 bases from V and 0 bases from J, the junction contained 10 bases not matched to a gene. The CDR3 extends over 18 amino acids. In the authors' workflow: Amplification of reference gene primers was used by the study to estimate nucleated cell counts. The assay was immunoSEQ multiplex PCR, and TCRdb's table has in-frame clones only and misses some. V, J and clone size derive from that table, while D and trimming were established from the DNA sequence. The sample carries under 200,000 clones, about 88% recorded once. The sequence derives from a man between 18 and 29 years old with active or convalescent COVID-19. The J gene is TRBJ2-3, the V gene TRBV2; 8 bases line up with TRBD1. The sequenced sample was peripheral blood. The CDR3 bases are TGTGCCAGCAGTGAAAATCGCAGACAGGGGCCCAGCACAGATACGCAGTATTTT. Translated: CASSENRRQGPSTDTQYF.